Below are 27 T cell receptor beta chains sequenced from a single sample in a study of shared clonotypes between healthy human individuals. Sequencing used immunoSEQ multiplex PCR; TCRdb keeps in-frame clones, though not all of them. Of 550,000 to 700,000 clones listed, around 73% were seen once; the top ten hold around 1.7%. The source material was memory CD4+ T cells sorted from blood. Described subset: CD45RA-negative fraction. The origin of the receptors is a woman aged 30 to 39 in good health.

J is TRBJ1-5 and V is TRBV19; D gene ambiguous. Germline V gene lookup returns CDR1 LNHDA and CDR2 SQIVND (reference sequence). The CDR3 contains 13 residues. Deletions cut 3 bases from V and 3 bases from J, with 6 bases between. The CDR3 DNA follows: TGTGCCAGTAGTATTAAGATCAATCAGCCCCAGCATTTT. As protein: CASSIKINQPQHF.

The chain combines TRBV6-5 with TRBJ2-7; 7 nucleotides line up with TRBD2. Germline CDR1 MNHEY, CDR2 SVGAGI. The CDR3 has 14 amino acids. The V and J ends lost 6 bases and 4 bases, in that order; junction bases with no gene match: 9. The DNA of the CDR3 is TGTGCCAGCAGCTATAGCGGGTATGGGTACGAGCAGTACTTC. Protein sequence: CASSYSGYGYEQYF.

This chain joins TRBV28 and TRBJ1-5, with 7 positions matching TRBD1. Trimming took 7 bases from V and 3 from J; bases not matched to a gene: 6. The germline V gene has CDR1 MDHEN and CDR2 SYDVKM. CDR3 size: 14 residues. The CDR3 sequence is CASTLTGYNQPQHF. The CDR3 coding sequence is TGTGCCAGCACCTTGACAGGGTACAATCAGCCCCAGCATTTT.

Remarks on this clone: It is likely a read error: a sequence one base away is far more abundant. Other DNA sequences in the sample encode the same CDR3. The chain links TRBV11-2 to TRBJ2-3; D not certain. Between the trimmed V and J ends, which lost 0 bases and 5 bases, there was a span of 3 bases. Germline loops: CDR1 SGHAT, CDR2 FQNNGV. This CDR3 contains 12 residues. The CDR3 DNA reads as TGTGCCAGCAGCTTAGATAGAGATACGCAGTATTTT. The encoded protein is CASSLDRDTQYF.

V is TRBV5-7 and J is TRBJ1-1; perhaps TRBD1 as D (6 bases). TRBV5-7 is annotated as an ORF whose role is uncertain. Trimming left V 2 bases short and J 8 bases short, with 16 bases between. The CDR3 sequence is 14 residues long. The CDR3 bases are TGTGCCAGCAGCTTTCAAAGGAACCAGGGGGAAGCTTTCTTT. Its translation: CASSFQRNQGEAFF.

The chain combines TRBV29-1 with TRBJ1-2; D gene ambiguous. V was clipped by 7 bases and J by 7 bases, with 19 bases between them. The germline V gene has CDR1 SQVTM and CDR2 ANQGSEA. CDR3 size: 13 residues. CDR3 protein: CSAGTDLSGGYTF. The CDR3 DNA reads TGCAGCGCCGGCACGGACTTGTCGGGTGGCTACACCTTC.

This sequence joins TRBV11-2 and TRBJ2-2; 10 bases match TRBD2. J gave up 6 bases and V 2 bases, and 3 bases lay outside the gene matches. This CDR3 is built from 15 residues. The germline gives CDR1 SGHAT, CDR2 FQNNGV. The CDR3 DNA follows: TGTGCCAGCAGCTTATCTAGCGGGAGTGCCGGGGAGCTGTTTTTT. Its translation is CASSLSSGSAGELFF.

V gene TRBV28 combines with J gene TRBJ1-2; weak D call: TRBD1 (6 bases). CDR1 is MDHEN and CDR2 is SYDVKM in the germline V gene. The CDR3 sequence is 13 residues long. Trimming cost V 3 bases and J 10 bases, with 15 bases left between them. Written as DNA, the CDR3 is TGTGCCAGCAGTTTGTTCGGGGGCTGGAACTACACCTTC. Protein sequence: CASSLFGGWNYTF.

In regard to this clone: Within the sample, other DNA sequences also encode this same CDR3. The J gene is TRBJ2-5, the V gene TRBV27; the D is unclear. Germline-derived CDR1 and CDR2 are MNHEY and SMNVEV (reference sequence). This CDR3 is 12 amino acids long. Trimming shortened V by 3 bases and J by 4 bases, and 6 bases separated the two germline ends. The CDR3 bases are TGTGCCAGCAGTTTCGGCGGAGAGACCCAGTACTTC. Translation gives CASSFGGETQYF.

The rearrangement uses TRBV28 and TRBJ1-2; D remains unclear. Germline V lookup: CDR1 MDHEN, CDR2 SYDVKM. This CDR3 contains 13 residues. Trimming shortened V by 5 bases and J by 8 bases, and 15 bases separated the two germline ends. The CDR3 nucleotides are TGTGCCAGCAGTCGTCAGATGCACGAGGGCTACACCTTC. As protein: CASSRQMHEGYTF.

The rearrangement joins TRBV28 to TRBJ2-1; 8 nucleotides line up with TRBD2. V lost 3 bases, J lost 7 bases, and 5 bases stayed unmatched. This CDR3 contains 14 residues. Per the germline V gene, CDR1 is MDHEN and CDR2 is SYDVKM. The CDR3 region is CASSFLGTRNEQFF. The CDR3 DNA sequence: TGTGCCAGCAGTTTCCTTGGGACTAGGAATGAGCAGTTCTTC. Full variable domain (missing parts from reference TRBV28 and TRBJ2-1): DVKVTQSSRYLVKRTGEKVFLECVQDMDHENMFWYRQDPGLGLRLIYFSYDVKMKEKGDIPEGYSVSREKKERFSLILESASTNQTSMYLCASSFLGTRNEQFFGPGTRLTVL.

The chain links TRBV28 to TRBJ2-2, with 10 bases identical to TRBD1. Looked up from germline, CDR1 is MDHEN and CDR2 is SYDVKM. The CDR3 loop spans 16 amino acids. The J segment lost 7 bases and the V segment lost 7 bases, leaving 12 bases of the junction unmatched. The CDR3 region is CASTFGDRGGGGELFF. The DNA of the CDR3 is TGTGCCAGCACCTTCGGGGACAGGGGAGGAGGCGGGGAGCTGTTTTTT.

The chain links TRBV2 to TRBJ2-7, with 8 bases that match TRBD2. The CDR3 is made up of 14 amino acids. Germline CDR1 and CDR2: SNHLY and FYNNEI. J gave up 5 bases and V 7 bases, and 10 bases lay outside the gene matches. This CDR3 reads CASTKGLGDDEQYF. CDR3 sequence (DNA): TGTGCCAGCACCAAGGGACTAGGTGACGACGAGCAGTACTTC.

CDR3 nucleotide sequence: TGTGCCAGCAGCCGCGTGGGTGAAGGGGACAATGAGCAGTTCTTC. The encoded protein is CASSRVGEGDNEQFF. J is TRBJ2-1 and V is TRBV7-6, with a tentative D call TRBD1 (5 bases). V lost 5 bases and J 5 bases, leaving 16 bases between the germline ends. This CDR3 contains 15 residues. CDR1 and CDR2 from the germline V gene are SGHVS and FNYEAQ.

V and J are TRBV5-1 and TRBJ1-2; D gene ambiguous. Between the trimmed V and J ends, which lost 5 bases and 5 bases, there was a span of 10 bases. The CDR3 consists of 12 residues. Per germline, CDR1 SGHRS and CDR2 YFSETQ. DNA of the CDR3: TGCGCCAGCAGGCCGGATAGTTATGGCTACACCTTC. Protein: CASRPDSYGYTF.

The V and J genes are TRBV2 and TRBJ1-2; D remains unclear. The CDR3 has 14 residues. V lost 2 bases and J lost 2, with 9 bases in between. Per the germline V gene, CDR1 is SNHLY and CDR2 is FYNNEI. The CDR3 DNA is TGTGCCAGCAGTGAACCCCAATCCAACTATGGCTACACCTTC. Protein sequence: CASSEPQSNYGYTF.

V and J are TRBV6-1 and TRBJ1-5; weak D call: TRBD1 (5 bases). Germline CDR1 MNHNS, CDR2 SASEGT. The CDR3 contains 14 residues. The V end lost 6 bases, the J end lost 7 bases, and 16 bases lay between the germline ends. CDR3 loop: CASRPPGQAQPQHF. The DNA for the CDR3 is TGTGCCAGCAGGCCCCCGGGGCAGGCACAGCCCCAGCATTTT.

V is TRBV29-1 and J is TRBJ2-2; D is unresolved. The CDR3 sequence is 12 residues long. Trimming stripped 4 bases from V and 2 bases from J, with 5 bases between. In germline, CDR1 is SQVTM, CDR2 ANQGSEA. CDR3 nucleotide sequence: TGCAGCGTTGCGTTCAACACCGGGGAGCTGTTTTTT. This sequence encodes CSVAFNTGELFF.

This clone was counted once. The CDR3 bases are TGTGCCAGCAGTTACCTTTCGTCCGGAGCCTACAATGAGCAGTTCTTC. It codes for CASSYLSSGAYNEQFF. The gene calls are TRBV6-6 and TRBJ2-1; D ambiguous. With 2 bases removed from V and 2 bases from J, the gap between germline ends came to 13 bases. The CDR3 loop spans 16 amino acids. Per germline, CDR1 MNHNY and CDR2 SVGAGI (reference sequence).

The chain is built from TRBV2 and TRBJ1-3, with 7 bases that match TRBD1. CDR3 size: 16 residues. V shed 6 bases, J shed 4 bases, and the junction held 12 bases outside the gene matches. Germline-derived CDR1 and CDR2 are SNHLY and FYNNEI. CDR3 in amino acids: CASRDHTGTAGNTIYF. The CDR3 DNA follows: TGTGCCAGCAGGGACCATACCGGGACAGCAGGAAACACCATATATTTT.

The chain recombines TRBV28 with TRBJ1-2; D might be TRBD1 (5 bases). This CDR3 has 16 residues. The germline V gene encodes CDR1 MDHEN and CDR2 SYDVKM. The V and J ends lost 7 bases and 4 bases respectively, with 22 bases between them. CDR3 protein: CASINPPPGRTYGYTF. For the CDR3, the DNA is TGTGCCAGCATCAACCCCCCCCCGGGGCGCACCTATGGCTACACCTTC.

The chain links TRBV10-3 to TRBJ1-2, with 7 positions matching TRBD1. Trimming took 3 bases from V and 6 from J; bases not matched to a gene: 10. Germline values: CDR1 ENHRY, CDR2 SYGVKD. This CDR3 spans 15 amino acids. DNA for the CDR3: TGTGCCATCAGTGATGTAGGGGGCGCTGGTGATGGCTACACCTTC. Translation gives CAISDVGGAGDGYTF.

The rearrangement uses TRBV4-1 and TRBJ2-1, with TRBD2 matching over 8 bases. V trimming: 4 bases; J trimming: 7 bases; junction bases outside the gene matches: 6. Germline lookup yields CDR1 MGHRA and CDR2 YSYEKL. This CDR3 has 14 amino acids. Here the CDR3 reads CASSPISGGNEQFF. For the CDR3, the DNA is TGCGCCAGCAGCCCCATTTCGGGGGGGAATGAGCAGTTCTTC.

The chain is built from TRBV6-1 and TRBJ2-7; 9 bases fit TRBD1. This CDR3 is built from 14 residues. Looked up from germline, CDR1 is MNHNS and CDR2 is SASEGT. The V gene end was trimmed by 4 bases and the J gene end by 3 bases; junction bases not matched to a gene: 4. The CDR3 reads CASSGRQGGYEQYF. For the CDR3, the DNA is TGTGCCAGCAGTGGCCGACAGGGGGGCTACGAGCAGTACTTC.

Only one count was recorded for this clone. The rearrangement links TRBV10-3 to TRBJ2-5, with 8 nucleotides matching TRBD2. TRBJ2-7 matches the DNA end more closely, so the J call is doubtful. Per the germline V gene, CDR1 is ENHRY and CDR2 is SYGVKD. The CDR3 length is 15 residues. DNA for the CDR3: TGTGCCATCAGTGATCCCGGGACTAGCTCCTACGAGCAGTACTTC. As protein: CAISDPGTSSYEQYF.

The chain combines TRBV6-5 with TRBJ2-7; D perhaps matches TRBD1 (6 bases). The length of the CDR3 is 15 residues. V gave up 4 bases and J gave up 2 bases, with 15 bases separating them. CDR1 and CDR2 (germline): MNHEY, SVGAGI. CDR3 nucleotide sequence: TGTGCCAGCAGTTCATCCGGGACACCTCCCTACGAGCAGTACTTC. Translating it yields CASSSSGTPPYEQYF.

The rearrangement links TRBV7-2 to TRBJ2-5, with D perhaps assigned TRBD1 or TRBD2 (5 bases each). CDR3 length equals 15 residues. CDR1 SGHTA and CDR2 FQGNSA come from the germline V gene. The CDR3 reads CASTRWTGPEKTQYF. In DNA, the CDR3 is TGTGCAAGTACCCGGTGGACGGGGCCGGAGAAGACCCAGTACTTC.